Each of the 22 T cell receptor beta chains below was sequenced from the same sample in a study of naive and memory T cell subsets. Study conclusions and caveats: Possibly reflecting memory cells re-expressing CD45RA, a few larger clonotypes occurred in naive repertoires, especially CD8.

Their antigen targets remain unknown. Two oligonucleotides, mixed equimolar, formed the beta constant-region primer covering TRBC1 and TRBC2. Nested alpha and beta constant-region primers with the SP2 primer drove four PCR rounds on ligated cDNA. A single record per CDR3 protein comes from TCRdb applying MiXCR to the UMI-ligation and nested PCR reads. The data show over 100,000 distinct CDR3 sequences, about 14% seen once. Sequencing input: naive CD8+ T cells from blood. The receptors were gathered from a human donor in good health.

Many counts were recorded for this clonotype. The genes are TRBV12-3 or TRBV12-4 and TRBJ2-1; D unresolved. This CDR3 region has 14 residues. V lost 1 base, J lost 1 base, and 5 bases lay in between. The CDR3 bases are TGTGCCAGCAGTTTAGGCGGATCCTACAATGAGCAGTTCTTC. Encoded protein: CASSLGGSYNEQFF.

This clonotype was observed a few times. The V gene is TRBV4-1, the J gene TRBJ1-2; TRBD1 is a possible D gene (6 bases). Germline CDR1 and CDR2: MGHRA and YSYEKL. The CDR3 has 14 residues. Deletions cut 1 base from V and 3 bases from J, with 9 bases between. CDR3 residues: CASSQVPGDYGYTF. The CDR3 DNA reads TGCGCCAGCAGCCAAGTTCCAGGGGACTATGGCTACACCTTC.

The table lists this clonotype with a few counts. The V call is TRBV12-3 or TRBV12-4, the J call TRBJ1-6, with D possibly matching TRBD1 (5 bases). The germline V and J ends were trimmed by 3 bases and 11 bases, with 14 bases remaining between them. This CDR3 spans 14 amino acids. CDR3 DNA: TGTGCCAGCAGTTTGCAGGGCCTGGGAGCACCCCTCCACTTT. It codes for CASSLQGLGAPLHF.

The V gene is TRBV28, the J gene TRBJ2-7; D perhaps matches TRBD1 (6 bases). The CDR3 is 14 residues long. CDR1 and CDR2 from the germline V gene are MDHEN and SYDVKM. V lost 6 bases, J lost 5 bases, and 17 bases lay in between. The CDR3 protein is CASRGQGAGDEQYF. Written as DNA, the CDR3 is TGTGCCAGCAGGGGCCAGGGAGCAGGGGACGAGCAGTACTTC.

V usage is TRBV7-9 and J usage is TRBJ2-7, with 7 bases matching TRBD2. The CDR3 has 15 residues. With 4 bases clipped from V and 3 bases from J, the junction kept 9 bases outside the gene matches. Germline CDR1 reads SEHNR; CDR2 reads FQNEAQ (reference sequence). In DNA form, the CDR3 reads TGTGCCAGCAGCTCCGGCGGGGAGGGGTACTACGAGCAGTACTTC. It yields the protein CASSSGGEGYYEQYF.

The genes are TRBV12-3 or TRBV12-4 and TRBJ2-1; 10 nucleotides line up with TRBD2. The CDR3 runs to 15 residues. V lost 3 bases to trimming and J lost 9 bases; unmatched junction nucleotides: 8. The CDR3 nucleotides read TGTGCCAGCAGTTTTGGGCTAGCGGGAGAGAGTGAGCAGTTCTTC. It translates to CASSFGLAGESEQFF.

This clonotype was seen at least ten times. V usage is TRBV6-5 and J usage is TRBJ2-1; no reliable D call. V gave up 7 bases and J gave up 5 bases, with 15 bases separating them. From germline, CDR1 is MNHEY and CDR2 SVGAGI. This CDR3 contains 14 residues. The CDR3 region has the DNA TGTGCCAGCACCAACTACCCTTTACACAATGAGCAGTTCTTC. Translated: CASTNYPLHNEQFF.

The rearrangement links TRBV24-1 to TRBJ2-5, with TRBD2 matching 10 bases. V shed 6 bases, J shed 4 bases, and the junction held 10 bases outside the gene matches. This CDR3 comprises 16 residues. CDR1 is KGHDR and CDR2 is SFDVKD in the germline V gene. CDR3 amino acids: CATSLASGSGRETQYF. The DNA for the CDR3 is TGTGCCACCAGTCTGGCTAGCGGGAGTGGGAGAGAGACCCAGTACTTC.

With regard to this clonotype: The CDR3 does not end in the conserved phenylalanine or tryptophan, so this is likely a read error. The chain has TRBV9 and TRBJ1-1; 7 positions match TRBD1. CDR3 length equals 15 residues. Germline V gene lookup returns CDR1 SGDLS and CDR2 YYNGEE. The trim removed 4 bases at V and 0 bases at J, leaving 6 bases unmatched. CDR3 protein: CASSPGQVMNTEAFS. In nucleotides, the CDR3 is TGTGCCAGCAGCCCCGGACAGGTGATGAACACTGAAGCTTTCTCT.

The CDR3 sequence is CAWRETGTGTYEQYF. The CDR3 nucleotides read TGTGCCTGGAGGGAAACCGGGACAGGGACCTACGAGCAGTACTTC. The V and J genes are TRBV30 and TRBJ2-7; 9 nucleotides agree with TRBD1. J gave up 2 bases and V 3 bases, and 8 bases lay outside the gene matches. There are 15 residues in the CDR3. Looked up from germline, CDR1 is GTSNPN and CDR2 is SVGIG (reference sequence).

This clonotype was found many times. The V call is TRBV4-2, the J call TRBJ2-4; the match to TRBD2 covers 15 bases. The CDR3 is 17 residues long. J lost 6 bases, V lost 4 bases, and 7 bases had no gene match. Germline assignment: CDR1 LGHNA and CDR2 YNFKEQ. This CDR3 is CASSPRGTSGGRNIQYF. In DNA form, the CDR3 reads TGTGCCAGCAGCCCCCGAGGGACTAGCGGGGGGCGAAACATTCAGTACTTC.

This clonotype has a count of ten or more. This rearrangement joins TRBV7-3 to TRBJ2-1; 8 nucleotides match TRBD2. The germline gives CDR1 SGHTA, CDR2 FQGTGA. J gave up 0 bases and V 2 bases, and 3 bases lay outside the gene matches. This CDR3 has 16 amino acids. In nucleotides, the CDR3 is TGTGCCAGCAGCTTAGGGGCGGGAGGCTCCTACAATGAGCAGTTCTTC. This encodes CASSLGAGGSYNEQFF.

In its sample, this clonotype was seen many times. This chain uses TRBV27 with TRBJ2-1; D is possibly TRBD2 (5 bases). V lost 8 bases to trimming and J lost 3 bases, with 14 bases between them. From germline, CDR1 is MNHEY and CDR2 SMNVEV (reference sequence). The CDR3 runs 14 residues. CDR3 protein: CASRRDQLYNEQFF. Here the CDR3 DNA reads TGTGCCAGCCGTCGGGATCAGCTCTACAATGAGCAGTTCTTC.

This chain connects TRBV27 to TRBJ1-5, with D tentatively TRBD1 (6 bases). V lost 1 base to trimming and J lost 0 bases, with 7 bases between them. The germline V gene encodes CDR1 MNHEY and CDR2 SMNVEV (reference sequence). The CDR3 is made up of 15 amino acids. The CDR3 nucleotides are TGTGCCAGCAGTTTATGGGGGGCTAGCAATCAGCCCCAGCATTTT. Translated, it gives CASSLWGASNQPQHF.

Ten or more counts support this clonotype. The chain recombines TRBV29-1 with TRBJ2-1; 11 bases are a match to TRBD2. The CDR3 consists of 14 residues. Germline lookup yields CDR1 SQVTM and CDR2 ANQGSEA. The ends lost 4 bases at V and 9 bases at J; junction bases unmatched: 8. The CDR3 DNA reads as TGCAGCGTTGTTGGGCTAGCGGGGGGCACTGAGCAGTTCTTC. It codes for CSVVGLAGGTEQFF.

This clonotype was seen a few times. The gene calls are TRBV6-2 or TRBV6-3 and TRBJ1-5; a possible D gene is TRBD1 (5 bases). V lost 2 bases and J lost 1, with 21 bases in between. The CDR3 extends over 19 amino acids. Germline-derived CDR1 and CDR2 are MNHEY and SVGEGT. CDR3 sequence reads: CASSYTPGRATASNQPQHF. CDR3 in DNA: TGTGCCAGCAGTTACACCCCGGGGAGGGCGACAGCAAGCAATCAGCCCCAGCATTTT.

This clonotype was picked up a small number of times. The rearrangement joins TRBV24-1 to TRBJ2-1, with TRBD2 matching 12 bases. The CDR3 is made up of 16 amino acids. With 3 bases clipped from V and 10 bases from J, the junction kept 9 bases outside the gene matches. Germline V CDR1 and CDR2: KGHDR, SFDVKD. The chain's CDR3 is CATSDPPGLAGGEQFF. In DNA, the CDR3 is TGTGCCACCAGTGATCCACCGGGACTAGCGGGCGGGGAGCAGTTCTTC.

The rearrangement joins TRBV4-3 to TRBJ2-7; D may be TRBD2 (5 bases). Trimming pared 0 bases from V and 5 bases from J, leaving 20 bases between. The germline V gene encodes CDR1 LGHNA and CDR2 YSLEER. This CDR3 contains 17 residues. Here the CDR3 reads CASSQDLAGGLSNEQYF. The DNA of the CDR3 is TGCGCCAGCAGCCAAGATTTAGCAGGCGGGTTGAGCAACGAGCAGTACTTC.

There are many counts of this clonotype. This chain connects TRBV7-9 to TRBJ1-2, with D hard to call. The CDR3 is made up of 12 amino acids. The germline V and J ends were trimmed by 1 base and 4 bases, with 4 bases remaining between them. Germline V gene data show CDR1 as SEHNR and CDR2 as FQNEAQ (reference sequence). CDR3 nucleotides: TGTGCCAGCAGCTTAGTTACCTATGGCTACACCTTC. The encoded protein is CASSLVTYGYTF.

V and J are TRBV27 and TRBJ2-7; weak D call: TRBD2 (5 bases). The ends were cut back, 3 bases at V and 3 bases at J, with 9 bases in the middle. The CDR3 totals 13 residues. Germline CDR1 MNHEY, CDR2 SMNVEV (reference sequence). The DNA for the CDR3 is TGTGCCAGCAGTTTGGGGAGCAACTACGAGCAGTACTTC. Its translation: CASSLGSNYEQYF.

This clonotype appeared many times. CDR3 in amino acids: CASSLEDTDTQYF. CDR3 DNA: TGTGCCAGCAGCTTAGAGGACACAGATACGCAGTATTTT. The gene calls are TRBV7-2 and TRBJ2-3, with no clear D. CDR3 length: 13 amino acids. The V end lost 1 base, the J end lost 2 bases, and 4 bases lay between the germline ends. CDR1 and CDR2 (germline): SGHTA, FQGNSA.

This clonotype has only a few counts. The chain combines TRBV4-2 with TRBJ2-2; TRBD2 is a possible D gene (5 bases). Germline V gene data show CDR1 as LGHNA and CDR2 as YNFKEQ. The CDR3 totals 16 residues. V lost 4 bases and J 2 bases, leaving 14 bases between the germline ends. This CDR3 is CASSPHGELNTGELFF. In nucleotides, the CDR3 is TGTGCCAGCAGCCCACATGGGGAGTTAAACACCGGGGAGCTGTTTTTT.